The 8 T cell receptor beta chains presented below share a single source sample, sequenced in a study of blood T cell repertoires in COVID-19. TCRdb's table, derived via immunoSEQ multiplex PCR, lists solely in-frame clones and lacks some. Of 450,000 to 500,000 clones listed, approximately 90% are singletons. Sequenced: PBMCs or T cells enriched from blood (not recorded which). Source of these receptors: a woman between 18 and 29 years old who had recovered from COVID-19.

J is TRBJ2-1 and V is TRBV13; tentative D call: TRBD1 (5 bases). CDR1 and CDR2 (germline): PRHDT, FYEKMQ (reference sequence). The CDR3 runs to 12 residues. Trimming stripped 2 bases from V and 9 bases from J, with 8 bases between. Here the CDR3 reads CASSLKGAEQFF. In DNA, the CDR3 is TGTGCCAGCAGCTTAAAAGGGGCTGAGCAGTTCTTC.

The CDR3 region has the DNA TGTGCCAGCAGTGAAGAGAAGCGGCCCTACAATGAGCAGTTCTTC. Translation gives CASSEEKRPYNEQFF. The V call is TRBV25-1, the J call TRBJ2-1; TRBD2 is a possible D gene (5 bases). CDR3 length equals 15 residues. V shed 2 bases and J shed 2 bases, with 10 bases lying between them. Per germline, CDR1 MGHDK and CDR2 SYGVNS. The whole variable domain, filled in from reference TRBV25-1 and TRBJ2-1, reads EADIYQTPRYLVIGTGKKITLECSQTMGHDKMYWYQQDPGMELHLIHYSYGVNSTEKGDLSSESTVSRIRTEHFPLTLESARPSHTSQYLCASSEEKRPYNEQFFGPGTRLTVL.

The rearrangement joins TRBV7-9 to TRBJ1-2, with a tentative D call TRBD1 (5 bases). The CDR3 runs 14 residues. Trimming left V 3 bases short and J 4 bases short, with 12 bases between. Germline CDR1 SEHNR, CDR2 FQNEAQ (reference sequence). CDR3: CASSLRAGGYGYTF. CDR3 coding DNA: TGTGCCAGCAGCTTGCGCGCGGGGGGCTATGGCTACACCTTC.

The chain employs TRBV7-2 and TRBJ2-2; D might be TRBD1 (6 bases). The CDR3 totals 17 residues. Trimming took 5 bases from V and 3 from J, leaving 19 bases between them. Germline loops: CDR1 SGHTA, CDR2 FQGNSA. The CDR3 loop reads CASSPQSWGLYTGELFF. CDR3 DNA sequence: TGTGCCAGCAGCCCCCAATCTTGGGGGCTTTACACCGGGGAGCTGTTTTTT.

For the CDR3, the DNA is TGTGCCAGCTCACCAGGCCCTGGAGAGTTGAACACTGAAGCTTTCTTT. This translates into CASSPGPGELNTEAFF. V is TRBV18 and J is TRBJ1-1; D ambiguous. Germline CDR1 and CDR2: KGHSH and LQKENI. Trimming removed 2 bases at V and 0 bases at J, with 13 bases between. This CDR3 region has 16 residues.

V gene TRBV6-1 combines with J gene TRBJ2-7; D may be TRBD1 (5 bases). V shed 2 bases and J shed 3 bases, with 11 bases lying between them. Germline lookup yields CDR1 MNHNS and CDR2 SASEGT. This CDR3 is built from 14 residues. The CDR3 spells CASSESYRYYEQYF. CDR3 DNA: TGTGCCAGCAGTGAATCGTACAGGTACTACGAGCAGTACTTC.

This rearrangement joins TRBV28 to TRBJ1-6; a possible D gene is TRBD1 (5 bases). The V and J ends lost 6 bases and 3 bases respectively, with 12 bases between them. This CDR3 is 15 amino acids long. The V gene's germline CDR1 is MDHEN and CDR2 SYDVKM. For the CDR3, the DNA is TGTGCCAGCAGCCTTACAGGTTTCTATAATTCACCCCTCCACTTT. Residues: CASSLTGFYNSPLHF.

The J gene is TRBJ2-3, the V gene TRBV6-5; D is possibly TRBD2 (6 bases). V dropped 0 bases and J dropped 5 bases, with 12 bases sitting between them. The CDR3 covers 15 residues. CDR1 is MNHEY and CDR2 is SVGAGI in the germline V gene. This CDR3 is CASSYSMGGVDTQYF. In DNA, the CDR3 is TGTGCCAGCAGTTACTCGATGGGGGGAGTAGATACGCAGTATTTT.